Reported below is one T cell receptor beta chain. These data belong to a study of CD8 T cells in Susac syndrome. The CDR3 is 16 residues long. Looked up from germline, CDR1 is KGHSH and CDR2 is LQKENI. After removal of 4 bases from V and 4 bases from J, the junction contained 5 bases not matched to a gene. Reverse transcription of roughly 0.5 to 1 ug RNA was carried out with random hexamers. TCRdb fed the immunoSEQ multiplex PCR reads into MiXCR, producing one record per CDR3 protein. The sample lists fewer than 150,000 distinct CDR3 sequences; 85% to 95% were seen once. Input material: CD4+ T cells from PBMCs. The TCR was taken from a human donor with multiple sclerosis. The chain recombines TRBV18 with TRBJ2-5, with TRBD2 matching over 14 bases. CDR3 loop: CASSRRLAGGRETQYF. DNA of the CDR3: TGTGCCAGCTCACGTCGACTAGCGGGGGGGCGAGAGACCCAGTACTTC.